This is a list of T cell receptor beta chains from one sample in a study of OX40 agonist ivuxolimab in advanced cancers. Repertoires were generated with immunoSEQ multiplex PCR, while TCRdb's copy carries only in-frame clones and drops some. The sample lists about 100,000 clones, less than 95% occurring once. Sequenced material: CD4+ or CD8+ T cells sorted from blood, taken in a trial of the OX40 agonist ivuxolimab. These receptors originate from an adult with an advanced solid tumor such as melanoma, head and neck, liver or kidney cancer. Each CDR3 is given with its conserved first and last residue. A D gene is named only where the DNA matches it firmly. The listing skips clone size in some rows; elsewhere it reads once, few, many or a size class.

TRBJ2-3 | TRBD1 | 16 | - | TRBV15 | TGTGCCACCAGCAGAGATCATAGGACAGGGGCAGATACGCAGTATTTT | CATSRDHRTGADTQYF
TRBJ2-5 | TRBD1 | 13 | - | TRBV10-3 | TGTGCCATCAGTGAAACAGGGGGCGAGACCCAGTACTTC | CAISETGGETQYF
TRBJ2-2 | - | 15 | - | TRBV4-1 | TGCGCCAGCAGCCCACAGGCAACGAACACCGGGGAGCTGTTTTTT | CASSPQATNTGELFF
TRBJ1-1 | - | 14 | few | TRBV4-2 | TGTGCCAGCAGCCAAGTGGGCCAGGGGCTGGAAGCTTTCTTT | CASSQVGQGLEAFF
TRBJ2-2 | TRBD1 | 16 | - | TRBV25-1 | TGTGCCAGCAGTGATAGTAGACAGGGGCCGACCGGGGAGCTGTTTTTT | CASSDSRQGPTGELFF
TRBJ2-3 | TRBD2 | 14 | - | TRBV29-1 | TGCAGCGGCTACGGACTAGCGGGGGAAGATACGCAGTATTTT | CSGYGLAGEDTQYF
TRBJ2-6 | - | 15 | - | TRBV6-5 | TGTGCCAGCAGTACGGGGTTCGCTGGGGCCAACGTCCTGACTTTC | CASSTGFAGANVLTF
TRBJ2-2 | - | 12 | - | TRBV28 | TGTGCCAGCAGGCCTAGTACTGGGGAGCTGTTTTTT | CASRPSTGELFF
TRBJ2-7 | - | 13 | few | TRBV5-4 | TGTGCCAGCGGGATTAGCAGAACCTACGAGCAGTACTTC | CASGISRTYEQYF
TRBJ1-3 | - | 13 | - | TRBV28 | TGTGCCAGCAGTTTGAAAGCTGGAAACACCATATATTTT | CASSLKAGNTIYF
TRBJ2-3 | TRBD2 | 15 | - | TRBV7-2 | TGTGCCAGCAGCTTAGGTGCGGGAGTGTCAGATACGCAGTATTTT | CASSLGAGVSDTQYF
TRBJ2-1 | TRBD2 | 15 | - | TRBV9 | TGTGCCAGCAGCGGGGTAGCGGGAGGTCGGGGTGAGCAGTTCTTC | CASSGVAGGRGEQFF
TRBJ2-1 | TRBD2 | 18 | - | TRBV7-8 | TGTGCCAGCAGCGCCGGGACTAGCGGGAGGGCCGGTCGCAATGAGCAGTTCTTC | CASSAGTSGRAGRNEQFF
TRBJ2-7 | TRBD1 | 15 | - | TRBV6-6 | TGTGCCAGCAGTTACTCGGGACAGGGATATGGCGAGCAGTACTTC | CASSYSGQGYGEQYF
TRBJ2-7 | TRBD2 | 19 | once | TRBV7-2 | TGTGCCAGCAGCTTAAGATTAAGTAGCGGGAGACCTCCTTCCTACGAGCAGTACTTC | CASSLRLSSGRPPSYEQYF
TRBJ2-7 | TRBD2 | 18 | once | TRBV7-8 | TGTGCCAGCAGCACCCGGACTAGCGGGGGGGTTGGGTCCTACGAGCAGTACTTC | CASSTRTSGGVGSYEQYF
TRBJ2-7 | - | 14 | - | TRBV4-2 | TGTGCCAGCAGCCAAGATCAGGGACCCTACGAGCAGTACTTC | CASSQDQGPYEQYF
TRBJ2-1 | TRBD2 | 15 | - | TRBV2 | TGTGCCGACAAAGCTAGCGGGAGCCCCTACAATGAGCAGTTCTTC | CADKASGSPYNEQFF
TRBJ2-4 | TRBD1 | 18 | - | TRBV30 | TGTGCCTGGAGTGTGGGACAGGGGCACTCTCCAGCCAAAAACATTCAGTACTTC | CAWSVGQGHSPAKNIQYF
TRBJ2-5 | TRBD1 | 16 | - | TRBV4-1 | TGCGCCAGCAGCCAAGCGGCAGGGGGCTTGTCGGAGACCCAGTACTTC | CASSQAAGGLSETQYF
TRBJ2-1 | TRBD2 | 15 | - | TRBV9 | TGTGCCAGCAGCGTTCTAAGCGGGAACTACAATGAGCAGTTCTTC | CASSVLSGNYNEQFF
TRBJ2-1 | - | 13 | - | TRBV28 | TGTGCCAGCGGCGTCCGTTACAATAATGAGCAGTTCTTC | CASGVRYNNEQFF
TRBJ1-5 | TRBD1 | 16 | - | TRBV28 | TGTGCCAGCAGTTCGCTGGGGGACAGTAGCAATCAGCCCCAGCATTTT | CASSSLGDSSNQPQHF
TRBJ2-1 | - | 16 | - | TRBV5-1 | TGCGCCAGCAGCTTGGGAGGGGTGAGCTCCTACAATGAGCAGTTCTTC | CASSLGGVSSYNEQFF
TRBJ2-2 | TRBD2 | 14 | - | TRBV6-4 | TGTGCCAGCAGTCTGGCGGGAGCTGCCGGGGAGCTGTTTTTT | CASSLAGAAGELFF
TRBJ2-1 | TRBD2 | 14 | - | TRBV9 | TGTGCCAGCAGCGTAGATAGCGGGGGAATGAAGCAGTTCTTC | CASSVDSGGMKQFF
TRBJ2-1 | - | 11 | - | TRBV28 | TGTGCCAGCAGTACCCGGACAGAGCAGTTCTTC | CASSTRTEQFF
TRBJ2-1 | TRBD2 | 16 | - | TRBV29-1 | TGCAGCGTTGAAGATACATCGGGAGGGGGATACAATGAGCAGTTCTTC | CSVEDTSGGGYNEQFF
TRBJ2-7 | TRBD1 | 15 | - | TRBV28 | TGTGCCAGCAGTTTCCCGACAGGGTCAAAGTGGAGGCAGTACTTC | CASSFPTGSKWRQYF
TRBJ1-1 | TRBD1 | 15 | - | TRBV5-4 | TGTGCCAGCAGCAAATTGACAGGGGGAAACACTGAAGCTTTCTTT | CASSKLTGGNTEAFF
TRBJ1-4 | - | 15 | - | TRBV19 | TGTGCCAGTACCAGCATCGGGGGGAATCGGGAAAAACTGTTTTTT | CASTSIGGNREKLFF
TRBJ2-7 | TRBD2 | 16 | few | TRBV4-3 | TGCGCCAGCAGCCAAGATCCTAGCGGGAGCCTTAGCGAGCAGTACTTC | CASSQDPSGSLSEQYF
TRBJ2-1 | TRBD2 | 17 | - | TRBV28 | TGTGCCAGCAGTTTAGGGAGCGGGATACCCCCCTACAATGAGCAGTTCTTC | CASSLGSGIPPYNEQFF
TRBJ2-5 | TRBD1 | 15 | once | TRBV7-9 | TGTGCCAGCAGCTCTGGACAGGGGGCAGGGGAGACCCAGTACTTC | CASSSGQGAGETQYF
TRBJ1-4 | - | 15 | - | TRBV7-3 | TGTGCCAGCAGCTTAACGGGAGGGGTGGGTGAAAAACTGTTTTTT | CASSLTGGVGEKLFF
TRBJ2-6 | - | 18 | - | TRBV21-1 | - | CASRPTVFVGSGANVLTF